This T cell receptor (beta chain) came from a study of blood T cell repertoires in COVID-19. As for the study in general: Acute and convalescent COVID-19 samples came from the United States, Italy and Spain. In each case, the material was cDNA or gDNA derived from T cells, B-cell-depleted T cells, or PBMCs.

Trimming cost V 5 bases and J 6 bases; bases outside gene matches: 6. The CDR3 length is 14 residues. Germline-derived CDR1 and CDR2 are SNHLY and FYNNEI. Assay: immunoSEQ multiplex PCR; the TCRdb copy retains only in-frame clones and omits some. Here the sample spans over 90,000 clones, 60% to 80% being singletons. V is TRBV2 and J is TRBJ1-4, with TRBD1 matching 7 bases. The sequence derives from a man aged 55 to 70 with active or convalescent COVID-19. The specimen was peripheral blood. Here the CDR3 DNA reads TGTGCCAGCAGTAAAACAGGGGAGCATGAAAAACTGTTTTTT. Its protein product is CASSKTGEHEKLFF.